Each of the 21 T cell receptor beta chains below was sequenced from the same sample in a study of human T cells and chemical hapten exposure. TCRdb redid the calling of the RACE reads with MiXCR, one entry per CDR3 protein. The table includes 150,000 to 200,000 distinct CDR3 sequences, about 14% detected once. Time point specified: patch test 1, 2 weeks after DPC sensitization. This sample's treatment: therapeutic diphenylcyclopropenone sensitization with weekly scalp DPC. Sample: whole blood, taken in connection with sensitization to the hapten diphenylcyclopropenone (DPC). The source of these receptors is a woman aged 25 to 39 with alopecia areata. Some clones in this sample may be carry-over from other donors' samples.

This clonotype was observed a handful of times. The chain uses TRBV6-2 or TRBV6-3 and TRBJ2-1, with D possibly being TRBD1 or TRBD2 (7 bases each). Germline V gives CDR1 MNHEY, CDR2 SVGEGT. The CDR3 totals 13 residues. Trimming removed 2 bases at V and 10 bases at J, with 12 bases between. The CDR3 DNA follows: TGTGCCAGCAGTTACGGGAGGGGGCCAGAGCAGTTCTTC. It specifies CASSYGRGPEQFF.

This clonotype was detected many times. The chain joins TRBV12-3 or TRBV12-4 to TRBJ1-1, with 9 bases matching TRBD1. With V trimmed by 6 bases and J by 3 bases, 11 bases remained unmatched. The CDR3 has 16 amino acids. The CDR3 DNA sequence: TGTGCCAGCAGAAGAACGCCGGGACAGGGCGACACTGAAGCTTTCTTT. It encodes CASRRTPGQGDTEAFF.

The chain combines TRBV5-1 with TRBJ2-2; 11 nucleotides align to TRBD2. The CDR3 sequence is 16 residues long. The V and J ends lost 5 bases and 6 bases, in that order; junction bases with no gene match: 9. Germline lookup yields CDR1 SGHRS and CDR2 YFSETQ. The DNA of the CDR3 is TGCGCCAGCAGGGAACTAGCGGGAGTAGGTCCCGGGGAGCTGTTTTTT. This translates into CASRELAGVGPGELFF.

This clonotype turned up a few times. The V gene is TRBV5-6, the J gene TRBJ2-1; TRBD2 matches 7 bases. The V segment lost 4 bases and the J segment 5 bases; nucleotides outside the gene matches: 12. In germline, CDR1 is SGHDT, CDR2 YYEEEE. The CDR3 extends over 16 amino acids. The CDR3 reads CASSNPGLEKDNEQFF. In nucleotides, the CDR3 is TGTGCCAGCAGCAACCCCGGACTAGAAAAGGACAATGAGCAGTTCTTC.

This clonotype was detected ten times or more. The chain employs TRBV20-1 and TRBJ1-2; D is unresolved. CDR3 length: 13 amino acids. V lost 5 bases to trimming and J lost 5 bases, with 15 bases between them. Germline V lookup: CDR1 DFQATT, CDR2 SNEGSKA (reference sequence). CDR3 loop: CSAGQAMGYGYTF. As DNA, the CDR3 is TGCAGTGCTGGCCAGGCTATGGGATATGGCTACACCTTC.

This clonotype showed up just a few times. The gene calls are TRBV7-3 and TRBJ2-3; D possibly corresponds to TRBD1 (5 bases). Germline CDR1 and CDR2: SGHTA and FQGTGA. Between the trimmed V and J ends, which lost 0 bases and 4 bases, there was a span of 8 bases. The CDR3 consists of 14 residues. This CDR3 reads CASSLTQGADTQYF. In nucleotides, the CDR3 is TGTGCCAGCAGCTTAACGCAAGGGGCAGATACGCAGTATTTT.

This clonotype was counted at least ten times. CDR3 in DNA: TGTGCCAGCTCTACACAGGGCTATGGGGCCAACGTCCTGACTTTC. Translated: CASSTQGYGANVLTF. The chain combines TRBV27 with TRBJ2-6; D possibly corresponds to TRBD1 (6 bases). The CDR3 sequence is 15 residues long. Trimming pared 8 bases from V and 3 bases from J, leaving 14 bases between. Germline CDR1 is MNHEY and CDR2 is SMNVEV (reference sequence).

This clonotype was counted only a few times. This sequence joins TRBV18 and TRBJ1-1; D possibly corresponds to TRBD1 (5 bases). CDR1 is KGHSH and CDR2 is LQKENI in the germline V gene. The CDR3 runs 13 residues. V lost 8 bases, J lost 0 bases, and 10 bases lay in between. The CDR3 spells CASLTGVNTEAFF. The CDR3 DNA reads as TGTGCCAGCCTCACGGGGGTGAACACTGAAGCTTTCTTT.

The chain carries TRBV5-1 and TRBJ2-1; 7 bases fit TRBD2. Looked up from germline, CDR1 is SGHRS and CDR2 is YFSETQ. The CDR3 runs to 18 residues. Losses at the gene ends were 0 bases for V and 3 bases for J; bases not matched to a gene: 12. The CDR3, as DNA: TGCGCCAGCAGCTTGGGGCTAGCGGCCCTCCGAGTCTACAATGAGCAGTTCTTC. Residues: CASSLGLAALRVYNEQFF.

This clonotype was detected a few times. The chain recombines TRBV30 with TRBJ2-7; D not certain. Germline CDR1 is GTSNPN and CDR2 is SVGIG (reference sequence). V was clipped by 0 bases and J by 1 base, with 7 bases between them. CDR3 length: 13 amino acids. The CDR3 protein is CAWSVARSYEQYF. The CDR3 DNA is TGTGCCTGGAGTGTAGCCAGATCCTACGAGCAGTACTTC. Filled out from reference TRBV30 and TRBJ2-7, the complete variable domain reads SQTIHQWPATLVQPVGSPLSLECTVEGTSNPNLYWYRQAAGRGLQLLFYSVGIGQISSEVPQNLSASRPQDRQFILSSKKLLLSDSGFYLCAWSVARSYEQYFGPGTRLTVT.

This clonotype was seen a handful of times. CDR3 coding DNA: TGCGCCAGCCGACAGGGGAACATGAACACTGAAGCTTTCTTT. Its translation: CASRQGNMNTEAFF. This chain connects TRBV5-1 to TRBJ1-1, with TRBD1 identical over 8 bases. Germline loops: CDR1 SGHRS, CDR2 YFSETQ. The V and J ends lost 7 bases and 0 bases, in that order; junction bases with no gene match: 5. There are 14 residues in the CDR3.

This clonotype was picked up many times. The chain employs TRBV7-9 and TRBJ1-1, with TRBD1 as a possible D gene (5 bases). The ends were cut back, 5 bases at V and 1 base at J, with 11 bases in the middle. Germline CDR1 is SEHNR and CDR2 is FQNEAQ (reference sequence). The CDR3 sequence is 14 residues long. The CDR3 is CASSRTQRNTEAFF. In nucleotides, the CDR3 is TGTGCCAGCAGCCGGACACAGAGGAACACTGAAGCTTTCTTT.

The chain carries TRBV29-1 and TRBJ2-3; D is undetermined. Looked up from germline, CDR1 is SQVTM and CDR2 is ANQGSEA. The CDR3 is 14 amino acids. V was cut by 5 bases and J by 2 bases, with 14 bases left in between. The CDR3 region is CSVTAAWATDTQYF. CDR3 DNA sequence: TGCAGCGTTACCGCAGCTTGGGCCACAGATACGCAGTATTTT.

This clonotype was counted a few times. The chain uses TRBV4-1 and TRBJ2-1, with a possible D match to TRBD2 (6 bases). The CDR3 sequence is 17 residues long. Trimming removed 0 bases from V and 4 bases from J, with 16 bases in between. Germline-derived CDR1 and CDR2 are MGHRA and YSYEKL. CDR3 protein: CASSQDDGGNPYNEQFF. In nucleotides, the CDR3 is TGCGCCAGCAGCCAAGATGACGGCGGGAACCCTTACAATGAGCAGTTCTTC.

J is TRBJ1-6 and V is TRBV4-2; weak D call: TRBD1 (6 bases). Germline CDR1 reads LGHNA; CDR2 reads YNFKEQ. The V end lost 2 bases, the J end lost 3 bases, and 14 bases lay between the germline ends. The CDR3 runs to 17 residues. CDR3 sequence (DNA): TGTGCCAGCAGCCAACGCACAGGGAAAGGCTATAATTCACCCCTCCACTTT. Protein: CASSQRTGKGYNSPLHF.

This clonotype has a count of ten or more. This chain joins TRBV29-1 and TRBJ2-7, with D possibly TRBD1 on 5 matching bases. V was shortened by 7 bases and J by 2 bases, with 12 bases between the two germline ends. This CDR3 is built from 12 residues. In germline, CDR1 is SQVTM, CDR2 ANQGSEA. CDR3: CSARTPTYEQYF. The CDR3 nucleotides read TGCAGCGCTAGGACACCGACCTACGAGCAGTACTTC.

This clonotype was picked up a small number of times. This chain links TRBV19 with TRBJ2-5; D may be TRBD2 (6 bases). The CDR3 covers 12 residues. Trimming shortened V by 3 bases and J by 7 bases, and 9 bases separated the two germline ends. Germline V gene data show CDR1 as LNHDA and CDR2 as SQIVND (reference sequence). The CDR3 nucleotides are TGTGCCAGTAGTATCGCGGAGGGGACCCAGTACTTC. Translated: CASSIAEGTQYF.

This chain uses TRBV11-3 with TRBJ2-1, with 11 bases fitting TRBD2. V lost 4 bases, J lost 7 bases, and 9 bases stayed unmatched. CDR3 length: 16 amino acids. Germline V gives CDR1 SGHNT, CDR2 YENEEA. For the CDR3, the DNA is TGTGCCAGCAGCTCTGGTATGACTAGCGGGATAAATGAGCAGTTCTTC. This sequence encodes CASSSGMTSGINEQFF.

In this sample, this clonotype turned up a few times. The V and J genes are TRBV3-1 and TRBJ1-3; D might be TRBD1 (5 bases). The germline V gene encodes CDR1 LGHDT and CDR2 YNNKEL (reference sequence). V was pared by 7 bases and J by 4 bases, with 14 bases between. The CDR3 extends over 14 amino acids. CDR3 region: CASTTTKGGNTIYF. The DNA for the CDR3 is TGTGCCAGCACAACCACTAAGGGGGGAAACACCATATATTTT. Drawing the rest from reference TRBV3-1 and TRBJ1-3, the complete variable domain is DTAVSQTPKYLVTQMGNDKSIKCEQNLGHDTMYWYKQDSKKFLKIMFSYNNKELIINETVPNRFSPKSPDKAHLNLHINSLELGDSAVYFCASTTTKGGNTIYFGEGSWLTVV.

The V and J genes are TRBV7-2 and TRBJ2-3; 8 bases match TRBD2. Germline CDR1 is SGHTA and CDR2 is FQGNSA. With 4 bases clipped from V and 7 bases from J, the junction kept 13 bases outside the gene matches. The CDR3 spans 16 residues. This CDR3 is CASSSSGTRVPYTQYF. CDR3 in DNA: TGTGCCAGCAGCTCTTCCGGGACTAGGGTCCCCTATACGCAGTATTTT.

This clonotype was picked up a small number of times. This chain connects TRBV4-3 to TRBJ1-3; the D is unclear. There are 16 residues in the CDR3. The V end was cut by 0 bases, the J end by 2 bases, with 11 bases between. The germline V gene encodes CDR1 LGHNA and CDR2 YSLEER. The CDR3 loop reads CASSQDLARPGNTIYF. CDR3 bases: TGCGCCAGCAGCCAAGATTTGGCCAGACCTGGAAACACCATATATTTT.